The present T cell receptor (beta chain) was sequenced within a study of T-cell memory formation after mild COVID-19. Study at large: For the most part, TCR clusters were specific to one donor.

Study conclusions and caveats: That cross-reactive memory joined was suggested by some responding clones appearing in pre-infection memory. Clones which contracted sat mainly in CM and EM if CD4+, and in EMRA if CD8+.

Constant-segment primers were used for 5'RACE, and the resulting TCR alpha and TCR beta cDNA libraries carried sample barcodes and UMIs. TCRdb independently ran MiXCR on the 5' RACE reads; one entry per CDR3 protein. The table shows around 130,000 distinct CDR3 sequences, with more than 13% occurring only once. To note about this clonotype: Its antigen is as yet unknown.

Looked up from germline, CDR1 is SQVTM and CDR2 is ANQGSEA. Between the trimmed V and J ends, which lost 3 bases and 4 bases, there was a span of 13 bases. CDR3 size: 13 residues. Sequencing was performed on PBMCs or a T cell subset sorted from them (not recorded which). The clonotype originates from an adult woman who had mild COVID-19 (a few samples of this study predate the infection). Cell type and time point are not known. The chain has TRBV29-1 and TRBJ2-7, with a weak D call TRBD1 (6 bases). The CDR3 DNA sequence: TGCAGCGTTGAGTATAGGGGACAATACGAGCAGTACTTC. Translation: CSVEYRGQYEQYF.